These 17 T cell receptor beta chains share one sample of origin, sequenced in a study of T cells after yellow fever vaccination. TCRdb processed the 5' RACE reads anew with MiXCR; each CDR3 protein has one entry. This repertoire shows 350,000 to 550,000 distinct CDR3 sequences, around 20% found once; its top ten account for roughly 19%. Sequenced here: PBMCs, sampled before the yellow fever booster vaccination. The receptors were sampled from a man younger than 35 who received the YFV17D yellow fever vaccine.

The CDR3 region is CASSTGAAYNEQFF. The CDR3, as DNA: TGTGCCAGCAGTACAGGGGCAGCCTACAATGAGCAGTTCTTC. This chain joins TRBV7-3 and TRBJ2-1; 7 bases are a match to TRBD1. J lost 2 bases, V lost 6 bases, and 4 bases had no gene match. Germline V lookup: CDR1 SGHTA, CDR2 FQGTGA. CDR3 length: 14 residues.

This clonotype appeared a few times. The J gene is TRBJ1-1, the V gene TRBV7-9; no reliable D call. The CDR3 is 15 amino acids. Germline CDR1 and CDR2: SEHNR and FQNEAQ (reference sequence). V was clipped by 1 base and J by 1 base, with 10 bases between them. The DNA of the CDR3 is TGTGCCAGCAGCTTAGGAAGGGCGGCGAACACTGAAGCTTTCTTT. This translates into CASSLGRAANTEAFF. The full variable domain, completed using reference TRBV7-9 and TRBJ1-1, is DTGVSQNPRHKITKRGQNVTFRCDPISEHNRLYWYRQTLGQGPEFLTYFQNEAQLEKSRLLSDRFSAERPKGSFSTLEIQRTEQGDSAMYLCASSLGRAANTEAFFGQGTRLTVV.

This clonotype was counted between two and nine times. The chain combines TRBV7-9 with TRBJ1-1, with D maybe TRBD1 (5 bases). CDR3 size: 16 residues. Germline loops: CDR1 SEHNR, CDR2 FQNEAQ (reference sequence). Trimming took 2 bases from V and 5 from J, leaving 18 bases between them. The CDR3 protein is CASSLSGGSGGTEAFF. CDR3 coding DNA: TGTGCCAGCAGCTTAAGTGGAGGCAGCGGGGGAACTGAAGCTTTCTTT.

This clonotype is labeled as medium-sized (0.01 to 0.1%). This chain uses TRBV6-5 with TRBJ1-1; no clear D gene. This CDR3 region has 15 residues. Germline assignment: CDR1 MNHEY and CDR2 SVGAGI. Trimming removed 1 base at V and 4 bases at J, with 13 bases between. The CDR3 DNA reads as TGTGCCAGCAGTTACTACCCCGGTCGGGGCACTGAAGCTTTCTTT. This sequence encodes CASSYYPGRGTEAFF.

The gene calls are TRBV9 and TRBJ2-1; TRBD2 agrees at 8 bases. The germline V gene encodes CDR1 SGDLS and CDR2 YYNGEE. The ends lost 4 bases at V and 2 bases at J; junction bases unmatched: 8. CDR3 size: 16 residues. In DNA, the CDR3 is TGTGCCAGCAGCTCAGAGGCACTAGCGGCCTACAATGAGCAGTTCTTC. Translation: CASSSEALAAYNEQFF.

The sample holds a few counts of this clonotype. This rearrangement joins TRBV20-1 to TRBJ1-2; tentative D call: TRBD1 (6 bases). Germline V gene data show CDR1 as DFQATT and CDR2 as SNEGSKA (reference sequence). CDR3 length: 11 residues. DNA of the CDR3: TGCGTCTCAGGGGTTGGCTATGGCTACACCTTC. Translating gives CVSGVGYGYTF.

This clonotype was detected only a few times. The V call is TRBV2, the J call TRBJ2-2; D unclear. The CDR3 sequence is 16 residues long. Germline lookup yields CDR1 SNHLY and CDR2 FYNNEI. Trimming took off 4 bases at V and 0 bases at J, with 12 bases between the two ends. The CDR3 DNA is TGTGCCAGCAGTGGTCGGCAGACCTCGAACACCGGGGAGCTGTTTTTT. Translating gives CASSGRQTSNTGELFF. Drawing the rest from reference TRBV2 and TRBJ2-2, the complete variable domain is EPEVTQTPSHQVTQMGQEVILRCVPISNHLYFYWYRQILGQKVEFLVSFYNNEISEKSEIFDDQFSVERPDGSNFTLKIRSTKLEDSAMYFCASSGRQTSNTGELFFGEGSRLTVL.

The chain has TRBV4-1 and TRBJ2-5, with TRBD1 as a possible D gene (7 bases). The germline V gene encodes CDR1 MGHRA and CDR2 YSYEKL. Trimming removed 3 bases at V and 1 base at J, with 15 bases between. This CDR3 is built from 16 residues. The CDR3 sequence is CASSHFPGGFQETQYF. CDR3 nucleotides: TGCGCCAGCAGCCACTTCCCAGGGGGGTTCCAAGAGACCCAGTACTTC.

The chain links TRBV4-3 to TRBJ2-7; TRBD2 is a possible D gene (6 bases). The CDR3 runs to 14 residues. Trimming took 0 bases from V and 7 from J, leaving 13 bases between them. In germline, CDR1 is LGHNA, CDR2 YSLEER. The DNA for the CDR3 is TGCGCCAGCAGCCAAGACCTCGGGGGAAGAGAGCAGTACGTC. Protein sequence: CASSQDLGGREQYV.

The table lists this clonotype with many counts. This chain uses TRBV7-2 with TRBJ2-6; D may correspond to TRBD1 or TRBD2 (5 bases each). V shed 5 bases and J shed 4 bases, with 18 bases lying between them. This CDR3 has 17 amino acids. In germline, CDR1 is SGHTA, CDR2 FQGNSA. The CDR3 coding sequence is TGTGCCAGCAGCCTAAATGCCGGGACGAACGGGGCCAACGTCCTGACTTTC. Amino acid sequence: CASSLNAGTNGANVLTF.

Only a few counts were recorded for this clonotype. The rearrangement links TRBV4-3 to TRBJ1-4; 8 nucleotides align to TRBD1. The CDR3 consists of 15 residues. Germline CDR1 LGHNA, CDR2 YSLEER. V dropped 4 bases and J dropped 2; count of bases not matched to a gene: 3. For the CDR3, the DNA is TGCGCCAGCAGCCCACAGGGGGGTACTAATGAAAAACTGTTTTTT. Its protein is CASSPQGGTNEKLFF.

This clonotype occurred a few times. This sequence joins TRBV2 and TRBJ2-1; D may be TRBD1 or TRBD2 (6 bases each). V lost 6 bases to trimming and J lost 0 bases, with 9 bases between them. The CDR3 extends over 14 amino acids. Germline assignment: CDR1 SNHLY and CDR2 FYNNEI. The CDR3: CASRSGASYNEQFF. DNA for the CDR3: TGTGCCAGCAGGTCGGGGGCCTCCTACAATGAGCAGTTCTTC.

The chain is built from TRBV4-1 and TRBJ1-5; D unclear. The length of the CDR3 is 14 residues. V gave up 1 base and J gave up 0 bases, with 4 bases separating them. Germline values: CDR1 MGHRA, CDR2 YSYEKL. The CDR3 reads CASSQAYSNQPQHF. DNA of the CDR3: TGCGCCAGCAGCCAAGCCTATAGCAATCAGCCCCAGCATTTT.

This clonotype has more than one count but fewer than ten. The chain has TRBV12-3 or TRBV12-4 and TRBJ2-7; no clear D. The CDR3 sequence is 13 residues long. The V and J ends lost 5 bases and 5 bases respectively, with 13 bases between them. The CDR3 protein is CASSATKFDEQYF. Here the CDR3 DNA reads TGTGCCAGCAGTGCCACTAAATTCGACGAGCAGTACTTC.

The CDR3 sequence: CASSLYQGAPGYTF. The CDR3 DNA is TGCGCCAGCAGCTTGTACCAGGGGGCGCCTGGCTACACCTTC. V and J are TRBV5-1 and TRBJ1-2, with 8 nucleotides matching TRBD1. This CDR3 contains 14 residues. V shed 1 base, J shed 7 bases, and the junction held 6 bases outside the gene matches. The germline gives CDR1 SGHRS, CDR2 YFSETQ.

This clonotype was counted at least ten times. The V gene is TRBV27, the J gene TRBJ2-5, with 10 bases aligning to TRBD2. Germline CDR1 and CDR2: MNHEY and SMNVEV (reference sequence). The CDR3 totals 18 residues. After removal of 5 bases from V and 3 bases from J, the junction contained 15 bases not matched to a gene. The CDR3 is CASSGRGLAVFDKETQYF. CDR3 coding DNA: TGTGCCAGCAGTGGTCGAGGACTAGCGGTTTTTGATAAAGAGACCCAGTACTTC.

The gene calls are TRBV5-1 and TRBJ1-1; perhaps TRBD1 as D (5 bases). Germline lookup yields CDR1 SGHRS and CDR2 YFSETQ. This CDR3 is 15 amino acids long. Trimming removed 3 bases at V and 2 bases at J, with 14 bases between. CDR3 residues: CASSSSETANTEAFF. CDR3 nucleotides: TGCGCCAGCAGCTCTTCAGAGACAGCTAACACTGAAGCTTTCTTT.